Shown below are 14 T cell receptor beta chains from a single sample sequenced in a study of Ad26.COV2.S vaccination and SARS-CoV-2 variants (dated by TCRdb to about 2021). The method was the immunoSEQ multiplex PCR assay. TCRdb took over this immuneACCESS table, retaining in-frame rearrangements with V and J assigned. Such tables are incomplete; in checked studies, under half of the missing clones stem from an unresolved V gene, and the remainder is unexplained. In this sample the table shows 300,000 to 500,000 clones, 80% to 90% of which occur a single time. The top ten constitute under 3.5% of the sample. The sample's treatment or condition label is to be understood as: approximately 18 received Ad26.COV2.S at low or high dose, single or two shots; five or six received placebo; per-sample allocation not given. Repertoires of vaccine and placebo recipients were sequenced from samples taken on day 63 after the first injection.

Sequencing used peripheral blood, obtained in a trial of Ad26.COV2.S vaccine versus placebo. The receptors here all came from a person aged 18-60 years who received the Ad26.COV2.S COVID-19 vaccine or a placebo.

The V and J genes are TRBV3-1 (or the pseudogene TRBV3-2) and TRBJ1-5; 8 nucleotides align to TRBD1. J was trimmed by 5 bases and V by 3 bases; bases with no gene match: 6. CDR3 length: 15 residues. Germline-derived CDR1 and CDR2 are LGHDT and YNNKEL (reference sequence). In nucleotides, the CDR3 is TGTGCCAGCAGCCACTTCGACAGGGGACATCAGCCCCAGCATTTT. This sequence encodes CASSHFDRGHQPQHF.

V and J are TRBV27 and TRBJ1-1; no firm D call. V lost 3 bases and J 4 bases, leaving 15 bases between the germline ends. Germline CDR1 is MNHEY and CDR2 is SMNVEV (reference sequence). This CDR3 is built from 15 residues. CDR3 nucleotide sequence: TGTGCCAGCAGTTTTCTCGCAGGTTCTGTCACTGAAGCTTTCTTT. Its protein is CASSFLAGSVTEAFF.

DNA of the CDR3: TGTGCCAGCAGTTACGACAGGGCGCGGGGCTACACCTTC. Translating gives CASSYDRARGYTF. V is TRBV6-2 or TRBV6-3 and J is TRBJ1-2, with TRBD1 matching over 7 bases. Per the germline V gene, CDR1 is MNHEY and CDR2 is SVGEGT. This CDR3 comprises 13 residues. Trimming removed 2 bases from V and 8 bases from J; junction bases left unmatched: 5.

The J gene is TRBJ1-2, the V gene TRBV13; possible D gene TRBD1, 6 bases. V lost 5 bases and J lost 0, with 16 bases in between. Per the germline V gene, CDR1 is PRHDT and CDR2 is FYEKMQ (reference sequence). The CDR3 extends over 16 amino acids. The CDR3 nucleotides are TGTGCCAGCAGCCCACAGGGTCCCCAAGCTAACTATGGCTACACCTTC. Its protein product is CASSPQGPQANYGYTF.

The CDR3 DNA follows: TGTGCCAGCGATTGGTGGGGCGCGAACACTGAAGCTTTCTTT. Amino acids: CASDWWGANTEAFF. J is TRBJ1-1 and V is TRBV7-8; D perhaps matches TRBD1 (5 bases). The CDR3 extends over 14 amino acids. Germline V gene sequence: CDR1 SGHVS, CDR2 FQNEAQ. V was clipped by 8 bases and J by 1 base, with 14 bases between them.

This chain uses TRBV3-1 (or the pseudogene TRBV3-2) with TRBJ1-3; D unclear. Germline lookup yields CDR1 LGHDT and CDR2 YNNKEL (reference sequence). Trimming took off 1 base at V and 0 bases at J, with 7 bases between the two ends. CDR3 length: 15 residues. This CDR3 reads CASSQGRDSGNTIYF. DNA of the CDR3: TGTGCCAGCAGCCAAGGTCGGGACTCTGGAAACACCATATATTTT.

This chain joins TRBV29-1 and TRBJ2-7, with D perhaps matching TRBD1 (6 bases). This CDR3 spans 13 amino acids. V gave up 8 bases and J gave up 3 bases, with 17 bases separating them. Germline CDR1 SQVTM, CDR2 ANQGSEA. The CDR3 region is CSFINRDGYEQYF. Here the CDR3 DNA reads TGCAGCTTCATAAACAGGGATGGCTACGAGCAGTACTTC.

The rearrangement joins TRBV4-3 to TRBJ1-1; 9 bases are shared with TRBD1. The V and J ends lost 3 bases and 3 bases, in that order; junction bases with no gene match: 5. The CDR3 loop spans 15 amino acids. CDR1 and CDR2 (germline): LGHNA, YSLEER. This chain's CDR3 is CASSHTGQGHTEAFF. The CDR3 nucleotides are TGCGCCAGCAGCCATACCGGACAGGGGCACACTGAAGCTTTCTTT.

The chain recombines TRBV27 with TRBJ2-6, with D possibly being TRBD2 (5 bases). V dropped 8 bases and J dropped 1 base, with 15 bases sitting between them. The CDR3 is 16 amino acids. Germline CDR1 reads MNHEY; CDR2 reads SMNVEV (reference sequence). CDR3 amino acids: CASGDSRGSGANVLTF. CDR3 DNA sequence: TGTGCCAGCGGGGATTCACGGGGATCTGGGGCCAACGTCCTGACTTTC.

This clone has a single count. CDR3 sequence reads: CASSQTGYTGELFF. CDR3 nucleotides: TGTGCCAGCAGCCAGACAGGGTACACCGGGGAGCTGTTTTTT. The rearrangement joins TRBV5-4 to TRBJ2-2, with 7 bases identical to TRBD1. V was clipped by 4 bases and J by 3 bases; unmatched bases: 3. From germline, CDR1 is SGHNT and CDR2 YYREEE (reference sequence). The CDR3 is made up of 14 amino acids.

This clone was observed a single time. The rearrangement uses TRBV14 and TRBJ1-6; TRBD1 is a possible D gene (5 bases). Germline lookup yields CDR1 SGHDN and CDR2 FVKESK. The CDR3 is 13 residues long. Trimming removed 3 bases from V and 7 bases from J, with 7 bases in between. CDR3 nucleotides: TGTGCCAGCAGCCACGACAGCAATTCACCCCTCCACTTT. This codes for CASSHDSNSPLHF.

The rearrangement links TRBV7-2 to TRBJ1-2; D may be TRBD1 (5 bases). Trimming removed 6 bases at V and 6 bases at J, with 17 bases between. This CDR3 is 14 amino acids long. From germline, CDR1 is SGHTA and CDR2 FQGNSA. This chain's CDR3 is CASSYQGGGHGYTF. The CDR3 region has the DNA TGTGCCAGCAGTTACCAGGGCGGTGGGCATGGCTACACCTTC.

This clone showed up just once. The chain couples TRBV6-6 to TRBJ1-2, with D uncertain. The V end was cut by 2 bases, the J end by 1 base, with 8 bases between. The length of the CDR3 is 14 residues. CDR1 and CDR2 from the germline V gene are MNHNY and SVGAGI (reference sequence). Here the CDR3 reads CASSYDVYNYGYTF. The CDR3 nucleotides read TGTGCCAGCAGTTACGACGTCTATAACTATGGCTACACCTTC.

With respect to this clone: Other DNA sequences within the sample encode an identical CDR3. The CDR3 bases are TGCGCCAGCAGCCTCGGACAGGGGGCAGATACGCAGTATTTT. It encodes CASSLGQGADTQYF. This chain uses TRBV5-1 with TRBJ2-3; 10 positions agree with TRBD1. After removal of 4 bases from V and 4 bases from J, the junction contained 3 bases not matched to a gene. The CDR3 contains 14 residues. Per the germline V gene, CDR1 is SGHRS and CDR2 is YFSETQ.